The clone carrying this TCR beta chain has only one observation. This specimen comes from a study of blood T cell repertoires in COVID-19. Study at large: The United States, Italy and Spain were the sources of the acute and convalescent COVID-19 samples. The cDNA or gDNA used as material had been derived from T cells, B-cell-depleted T cells, or PBMCs.

Source study methods: For nucleated cells, counts were estimated from reference gene primer amplification. Here immunoSEQ multiplex PCR was the method, and the copy in TCRdb shows in-frame clones only, minus some. V, J and clone size reflect that table, while D and trimming were determined from the DNA. Counted here are roughly 100,000 clones, more than 70% occurring once; the ten biggest clones make up 3.5%. Unmatched junction bases numbered 5, after V lost 5 bases and J lost 5 bases. The CDR3 totals 15 residues. CDR1 and CDR2 (germline): MNHEY, SMNVEV (reference sequence). This rearrangement joins TRBV27 to TRBJ2-1; 11 bases line up with TRBD2. Sample: peripheral blood. This receptor was obtained from a woman aged 55-70 years with acute or convalescent COVID-19. The CDR3, as DNA: TGTGCCAGCAGTCCCCGACTAGCGGGGAACAATGAGCAGTTCTTC. Translating gives CASSPRLAGNNEQFF.